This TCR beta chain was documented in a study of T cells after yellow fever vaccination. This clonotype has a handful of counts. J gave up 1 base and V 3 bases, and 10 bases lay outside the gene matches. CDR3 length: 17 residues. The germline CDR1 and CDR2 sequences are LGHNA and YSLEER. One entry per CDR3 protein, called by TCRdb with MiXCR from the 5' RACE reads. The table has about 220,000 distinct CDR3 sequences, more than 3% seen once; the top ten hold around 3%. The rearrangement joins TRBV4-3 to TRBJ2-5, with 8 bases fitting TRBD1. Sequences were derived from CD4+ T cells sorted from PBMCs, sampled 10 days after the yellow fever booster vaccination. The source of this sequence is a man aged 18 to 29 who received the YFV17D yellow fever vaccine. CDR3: CASSHRGRTSFQETQYF. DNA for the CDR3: TGCGCCAGCAGCCACAGGGGGCGGACTTCGTTCCAAGAGACCCAGTACTTC.